This T cell receptor (beta chain) was identified in a study of blood T cells in healthy people across ages. Sample donors were healthy Caucasian individuals that came from Russia, aged roughly 6 to 100. Approximately 9.4 milliliters was the volume of peripheral blood drawn from each donor. A sample-barcoded 5' primer and a J-beta primer mix were used in a second PCR of roughly 7 to 11 cycles. TCRdb reanalysed the 5' RACE reads using MiXCR and keeps one entry per CDR3 protein. The sample contains 700,000 to 900,000 distinct CDR3 sequences, roughly 53% of which appear only once. The receptor's source is an elderly man in good health. The sample was blood.

The CDR3 is CSARDPATSGNSDTQYF. The CDR3 nucleotides are TGCAGTGCTAGAGATCCCGCAACTAGCGGGAACTCAGATACGCAGTATTTT. The genes are TRBV20-1 and TRBJ2-3; 10 bases are a match to TRBD2. Germline V gene sequence: CDR1 DFQATT, CDR2 SNEGSKA (reference sequence). After removal of 0 bases from V and 4 bases from J, the junction contained 10 bases not matched to a gene. The CDR3 has 17 residues.